This T cell receptor beta chain was identified in a study of cytomegalovirus exposure and HLA in healthy donors. Study-level findings and limits: Being productive about 87% or about 30% of the time was typical of most TCR beta V segments in an earlier analysis.

Both 60 Vbeta primers and 13 Jbeta primers went into the PCR. Per the authors' pipeline: A later analysis tallied tens of millions of unique TCR beta chains, around 9.9 million of them shared. The repertoire was sequenced with immunoSEQ multiplex PCR; TCRdb's copy has only in-frame clones and lacks some. D and trimming were read from the DNA, whereas the V and J calls and clone size are those reported in that table. The sample lists 150,000 to 250,000 clones; 79% were seen once. Losses at the gene ends were 2 bases for V and 5 bases for J; bases not matched to a gene: 9. The germline V gene encodes CDR1 SGHRS and CDR2 YFSETQ. CDR3 length: 16 amino acids. As for this clone: Its antigen is unknown.

Nominally healthy donors provided the samples, though records likely missed some immune exposures. The chain has TRBV5-1 and TRBJ2-7; the match to TRBD1 covers 11 bases. What was sequenced was PBMCs. The sequence came from a girl aged 10 to 17 in good health and CMV-seropositive. The chain's CDR3 is CASSLPRGQGEDEQYF. DNA for the CDR3: TGCGCCAGCAGCTTACCGAGGGGACAGGGGGAGGACGAGCAGTACTTC.